This T cell receptor beta chain stems from a study of Ad26.COV2.S vaccination and SARS-CoV-2 variants. In the study overall: Once, or twice with 56 days between doses, Ad26.COV2.S was given intramuscularly.

V trimming: 0 bases; J trimming: 12 bases; junction bases outside the gene matches: 4. CDR1 and CDR2 (germline): SGDLS, YYNGEE. CDR3 length equals 14 residues. Regarding treatment: about 20 received Ad26.COV2.S at low or high dose, single or two shots; about 5 received placebo; per-sample allocation not given. Sample collection was performed on day 63 after the first vaccine or placebo injection. The donor's status was that of an adult aged 18-55 years in Boston. On this clone itself: Its antigen is not identified.

The data were produced by immunoSEQ multiplex PCR, yet TCRdb's version contains in-frame clones alone and is incomplete. This table holds 440,000 or so clones, roughly 87% found once. Whole-study findings and limits: Vaccine and placebo recipients had comparable breadth of non-spike TCRs.

Sequences were derived from peripheral blood, sampled in a trial of Ad26.COV2.S vaccine versus placebo. The TCR comes from a person aged 18 to 65 who received the Ad26.COV2.S COVID-19 vaccine or a placebo. The chain carries TRBV9 and TRBJ2-1, with 12 positions matching TRBD2. For the CDR3, the DNA is TGTGCCAGCAGCGTAGCTACGACTAGCGGGGGGCAGTTCTTC. Protein product: CASSVATTSGGQFF.